This entry describes one TCR beta chain. Its specificity is unknown. These data belong to a study of a mutant IDH1 vaccine in newly diagnosed glioma. Background on the study: With temozolomide cycles, or 4-6 weeks after radiotherapy alone, vaccination was started. The earlier regimen, radiotherapy, temozolomide, or both, was most often both.

Assay: immunoSEQ multiplex PCR; the TCRdb copy retains only in-frame clones and omits some. The sample contains about 38,000 clones, about four fifths of which appear only once. The J segment lost 6 bases and the V segment lost 5 bases, leaving 9 bases of the junction unmatched. CDR1 and CDR2 from the germline V gene are SGHTA and FQGNSA. The CDR3 consists of 17 residues. The sample's time point: week 23, last vaccination. The study gave 300 ug of mutant IDH1 20-mer peptide per vaccine dose, with topical imiquimod. This receptor was identified in a man aged 35 to 55 with glioma. Material: PBMCs, obtained from a glioma patient whose treatment included an IDH1 peptide vaccine. The V gene is TRBV7-2, the J gene TRBJ2-1, with 14 bases lining up with TRBD2. The CDR3 sequence: CASSPTWTSGRRNEQFF. The CDR3 region has the DNA TGTGCCAGCAGCCCTACTTGGACTAGCGGGAGGCGCAATGAGCAGTTCTTC. Based on the CDR3 plus reference TRBV7-2 and TRBJ2-1, the full variable domain is GAGVSQSPSNKVTEKGKDVELRCDPISGHTALYWYRQSLGQGLEFLIYFQGNSAPDKSGLPSDRFSAERTGGSVSTLTIQRTQQEDSAVYLCASSPTWTSGRRNEQFFGPGTRLTVL.